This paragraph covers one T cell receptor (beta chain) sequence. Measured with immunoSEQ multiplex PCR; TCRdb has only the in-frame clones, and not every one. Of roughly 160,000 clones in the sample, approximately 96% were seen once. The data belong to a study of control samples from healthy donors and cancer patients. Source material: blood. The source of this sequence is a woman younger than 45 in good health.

The CDR3 loop reads CASSPLDSSYEQYF. DNA of the CDR3: TGTGCCAGCAGTCCACTAGACAGCTCCTACGAGCAGTACTTC. This chain joins TRBV27 and TRBJ2-7; D possibly matches TRBD1 or TRBD2 (5 bases each). The CDR3 contains 14 residues. Germline assignment: CDR1 MNHEY and CDR2 SMNVEV (reference sequence). Trimming cost V 5 bases and J 0 bases, with 11 bases left between them.